The T cell receptor beta chain described here comes from a study of PD-1 blockade in mismatch repair-deficient tumors. As for the study in general: Enrolled about 2013-2016, patients had progressing, pretreated mismatch repair-deficient cancers of about a dozen types. Study results and limitations: Rapid post-treatment expansion, then contraction, generally preceding radiologic response, marked tumor-resident clones.

With respect to this clone: No antigen is known for it.

This table comes from immunoSEQ multiplex PCR, and its TCRdb copy is limited to in-frame clones, with some not included. The sample lists 38,000 or so clones; about 85% were seen once. A few pembrolizumab responders had their TCRs sequenced. The CDR3 runs 16 residues. The junction had 6 bases not matched to a gene; V was cut back by 4 bases and J by 0 bases. Germline V CDR1 and CDR2: SGHDT, YYEEEE. The origin of this receptor is an adult with mismatch repair-deficient cancer. The chain has TRBV5-6 and TRBJ2-7; 11 nucleotides line up with TRBD1. Here the sequenced sample was peripheral blood, taken 76 weeks after starting pembrolizumab. The CDR3 DNA reads TGTGCCAGCAGCCGCACCGGGACAGGGGGCTCCTACGAGCAGTACTTC. It is translated as CASSRTGTGGSYEQYF.